This record looks at one TCR beta chain sequence and its context. Its specificity is unknown. The data stem from a study of shared clonotypes between healthy human individuals. Study results and limitations: Blood was the only sampled material, and tissue repertoires likely differ.

The test was conducted at deep level. Investigators spread the genomic DNA of each subset evenly over several immunoSEQ plates. The data were produced by immunoSEQ multiplex PCR, yet TCRdb's version contains in-frame clones alone and is incomplete. Among about 490,000 clones listed, around 78% were seen once. Looked up from germline, CDR1 is MNHEY and CDR2 is SVGAGI. V lost 6 bases to trimming and J lost 5 bases, with 14 bases between them. The CDR3 is 13 amino acids. Donors were healthy HIV-negative adults without recent acute infections or vaccinations. The material sequenced was PBMCs. This TCR was recovered from a woman in her 40s in good health. Some clones in this sample may be carry-over from other donors' samples. The chain couples TRBV6-5 to TRBJ2-7; D tentatively fits TRBD1 or TRBD2 (6 bases each). Written as DNA, the CDR3 is TGTGCCAGCAGGGTAGGGGGGAGAAACGAGCAGTACTTC. It specifies CASRVGGRNEQYF.